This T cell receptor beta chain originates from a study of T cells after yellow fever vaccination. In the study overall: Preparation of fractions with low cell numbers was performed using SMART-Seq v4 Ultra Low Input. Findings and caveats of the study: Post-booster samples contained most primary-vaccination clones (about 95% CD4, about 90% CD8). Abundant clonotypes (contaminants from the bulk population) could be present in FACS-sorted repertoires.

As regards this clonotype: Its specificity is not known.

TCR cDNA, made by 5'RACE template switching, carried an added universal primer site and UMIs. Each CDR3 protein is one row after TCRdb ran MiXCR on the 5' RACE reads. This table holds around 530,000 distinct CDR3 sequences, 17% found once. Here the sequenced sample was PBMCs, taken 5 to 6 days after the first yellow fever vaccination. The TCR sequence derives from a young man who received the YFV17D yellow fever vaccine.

CDR3 sequence reads: CASSFAFYEQYF. In nucleotides, the CDR3 is TGTGCCAGCAGTTTCGCATTTTACGAGCAGTACTTC. This chain links TRBV12-3 or TRBV12-4 with TRBJ2-7, with unresolved D. Trimming shortened V by 3 bases and J by 4 bases, and 7 bases separated the two germline ends. CDR3 length: 12 residues.